The 29 T cell receptor beta chains listed next were all sequenced from one sample in a study of cytomegalovirus exposure and HLA in healthy donors. Primers for the PCR totalled 60 Vbeta and 13 Jbeta. Data came from immunoSEQ multiplex PCR; TCRdb stores just in-frame clones and leaves some out. The table shows 120,000 to 150,000 clones, with about 84% occurring only once. Sequencing was performed on PBMCs. Every receptor here comes from a woman in her 40s in good health and CMV-seropositive.

Points on this clone: Since the CDR3 does not end with the conserved phenylalanine or tryptophan, this likely comes from a read error. The chain recombines TRBV5-1 with TRBJ1-1; the D gene is possibly TRBD1 (5 bases). Per the germline V gene, CDR1 is SGHRS and CDR2 is YFSETQ. Between the trimmed V and J ends, which lost 6 bases and 4 bases, there was a span of 16 bases. The CDR3 has 14 amino acids. CDR3 coding DNA: TGCGCCAGCACCCTCGGAGTTGGGGGCACTGAAGCTTTCCTT. This encodes CASTLGVGGTEAFL.

The chain uses TRBV4-2 and TRBJ2-3, with 7 bases lining up with TRBD2. The V gene's germline CDR1 is LGHNA and CDR2 YNFKEQ. V trimming: 3 bases; J trimming: 5 bases; junction bases outside the gene matches: 8. This CDR3 is 15 amino acids long. The CDR3, as DNA: TGTGCCAGCAGCCATCGGGGGAGGGGCGGAGATACGCAGTATTTT. It encodes CASSHRGRGGDTQYF.

The chain joins TRBV29-1 to TRBJ2-7; D is perhaps TRBD1 (5 bases). CDR3 length equals 12 residues. Germline lookup yields CDR1 SQVTM and CDR2 ANQGSEA. V lost 5 bases, J lost 2 bases, and 10 bases lay in between. CDR3 residues: CSVSRVPYEQYF. The DNA for the CDR3 is TGCAGCGTTTCCAGGGTACCCTACGAGCAGTACTTC.

For the CDR3, the DNA is TGTGCCAGCAGACGGGGGGGAGGGGATTCCAATGAGCAGTTCTTC. Translated: CASRRGGGDSNEQFF. This rearrangement joins TRBV28 to TRBJ2-1; 8 bases are shared with TRBD2. Germline CDR1 reads MDHEN; CDR2 reads SYDVKM. With V trimmed by 6 bases and J by 6 bases, 10 bases remained unmatched. This CDR3 region has 15 residues.

The chain uses TRBV5-1 and TRBJ2-5, with D possibly TRBD2 on 6 matching bases. The CDR3 runs to 14 residues. Trimming stripped 4 bases from V and 1 base from J, with 11 bases between. CDR1 is SGHRS and CDR2 is YFSETQ in the germline V gene. CDR3 nucleotides: TGCGCCAGCAGCAGCCTGGGGGGCCAAGAGACCCAGTACTTC. Encoded protein: CASSSLGGQETQYF.

This clone appeared a single time. The chain recombines TRBV30 with TRBJ2-1, with D hard to call. The CDR3 extends over 14 amino acids. Germline CDR1 is GTSNPN and CDR2 is SVGIG (reference sequence). Trimming took 3 bases from V and 0 from J, leaving 9 bases between them. CDR3: CAWRRLSSYNEQFF. In nucleotides, the CDR3 is TGTGCCTGGAGGAGGTTGAGCTCCTACAATGAGCAGTTCTTC.

V is TRBV27 and J is TRBJ2-1; possible D gene TRBD1, 6 bases. This CDR3 region has 14 residues. V was pared by 8 bases and J by 7 bases, with 18 bases between. Germline assignment: CDR1 MNHEY and CDR2 SMNVEV (reference sequence). The CDR3 sequence: CASRRGQDRNEQFF. The CDR3 bases are TGTGCCAGCCGCCGGGGACAAGATAGGAATGAGCAGTTCTTC.

This clone was seen more than once but under ten times. This chain connects TRBV6-1 to TRBJ2-1, with 11 bases aligning to TRBD2. The CDR3 is made up of 14 amino acids. Trimming took 1 base from V and 16 from J; bases not matched to a gene: 9. Per the germline V gene, CDR1 is MNHNS and CDR2 is SASEGT. The CDR3 loop reads CASSEVAGGLGGFF. The CDR3 DNA is TGTGCCAGCAGTGAAGTAGCGGGAGGGTTGGGGGGATTCTTC.

This chain uses TRBV19 with TRBJ2-3; D gene uncertain. Trimming removed 7 bases from V and 2 bases from J, with 13 bases in between. The CDR3 loop spans 14 amino acids. Per germline, CDR1 LNHDA and CDR2 SQIVND (reference sequence). The CDR3 region is CASKRTVSTDTQYF. The CDR3 nucleotides are TGTGCCAGTAAGAGAACGGTGTCCACAGATACGCAGTATTTT.

The genes are TRBV18 and TRBJ1-1; the D gene is possibly TRBD1 (6 bases). The length of the CDR3 is 16 residues. V was shortened by 3 bases and J by 0 bases, with 14 bases between the two germline ends. CDR1 is KGHSH, CDR2 LQKENI, per germline. The CDR3 is CASSPTPGTLNTEAFF. CDR3 DNA: TGTGCCAGCTCACCTACTCCGGGGACACTGAACACTGAAGCTTTCTTT.

The chain couples TRBV7-9 to TRBJ2-1; 9 bases align to TRBD2. This CDR3 has 15 amino acids. The V gene's germline CDR1 is SEHNR and CDR2 FQNEAQ (reference sequence). Trimming took 5 bases from V and 10 from J; bases not matched to a gene: 12. CDR3 protein: CASSPPSGTTKEQFF. In DNA, the CDR3 is TGTGCCAGCAGCCCCCCTAGCGGGACTACCAAGGAGCAGTTCTTC. The full variable domain, its missing parts supplied by reference TRBV7-9 and TRBJ2-1, is DTGVSQNPRHKITKRGQNVTFRCDPISEHNRLYWYRQTLGQGPEFLTYFQNEAQLEKSRLLSDRFSAERPKGSFSTLEIQRTEQGDSAMYLCASSPPSGTTKEQFFGPGTRLTVL.

This chain connects TRBV6-1 to TRBJ2-7, with D uncertain. The V and J ends lost 5 bases and 4 bases respectively, with 12 bases between them. CDR1 and CDR2 (germline): MNHNS, SASEGT. The CDR3 covers 13 residues. Here the CDR3 DNA reads TGTGCCAGCAGTACACAGAAAACTTACGAGCAGTACTTC. It yields the protein CASSTQKTYEQYF.

The chain employs TRBV27 and TRBJ1-1; 9 bases agree with TRBD1. Germline values: CDR1 MNHEY, CDR2 SMNVEV (reference sequence). J lost 2 bases, V lost 7 bases, and 8 bases had no gene match. This CDR3 is built from 15 residues. The CDR3 is CASNGDRGGNTEAFF. The CDR3 DNA reads as TGTGCCAGCAATGGCGACAGGGGGGGAAACACTGAAGCTTTCTTT.

This sequence joins TRBV11-3 and TRBJ2-1, with 11 bases matching TRBD2. After removal of 4 bases from V and 8 bases from J, the junction contained 10 bases not matched to a gene. CDR1 is SGHNT, CDR2 YENEEA, per germline. CDR3 length: 16 amino acids. CDR3 protein: CASSSMGGSGRDEQFF. The CDR3 nucleotides are TGTGCCAGCAGCTCCATGGGGGGTAGCGGGAGGGATGAGCAGTTCTTC.

To note about this clone: Additional DNA sequences in this sample encode the identical CDR3. The chain is built from TRBV5-1 and TRBJ2-1; 11 nucleotides agree with TRBD2. With 3 bases clipped from V and 4 bases from J, the junction kept 3 bases outside the gene matches. Germline loops: CDR1 SGHRS, CDR2 YFSETQ. The CDR3 runs 15 residues. CDR3 sequence reads: CASSSGTSGYNEQFF. The CDR3 bases are TGCGCCAGCAGCTCCGGGACTAGCGGATACAATGAGCAGTTCTTC.

The chain joins TRBV5-1 to TRBJ2-7; weak D call: TRBD1 (5 bases). The CDR3 length is 14 residues. The germline gives CDR1 SGHRS, CDR2 YFSETQ. V lost 0 bases, J lost 2 bases, and 9 bases lay in between. CDR3 residues: CASSLVTGTYEQYF. The CDR3 DNA reads as TGCGCCAGCAGCTTGGTTACAGGAACCTACGAGCAGTACTTC.

The CDR3 here is CAWKGQLYEQYF. The CDR3 DNA sequence: TGTGCCTGGAAGGGACAGCTCTACGAGCAGTACTTC. This chain connects TRBV30 to TRBJ2-7; 7 bases are shared with TRBD1. CDR3 length: 12 residues. With 4 bases clipped from V and 3 bases from J, the junction kept 3 bases outside the gene matches. Germline CDR1 is GTSNPN and CDR2 is SVGIG (reference sequence).

V usage is TRBV30 and J usage is TRBJ1-1; unclear D gene. Germline V lookup: CDR1 GTSNPN, CDR2 SVGIG (reference sequence). The ends were cut back, 6 bases at V and 4 bases at J, with 12 bases in the middle. There are 12 residues in the CDR3. The DNA of the CDR3 is TGTGCCTGCTTCCTAAACCCCACTGAAGCTTTCTTT. Amino acid sequence: CACFLNPTEAFF.

The chain combines TRBV28 with TRBJ1-1; 7 positions match TRBD1. Germline V gives CDR1 MDHEN, CDR2 SYDVKM. The CDR3 is 14 amino acids. The V gene end was trimmed by 3 bases and the J gene end by 4 bases; junction bases not matched to a gene: 5. CDR3 nucleotide sequence: TGTGCCAGCAGTTTCAGGGCAGGGGGCACTGAAGCTTTCTTT. It specifies CASSFRAGGTEAFF.

The chain joins TRBV19 to TRBJ1-5, with D hard to call. The CDR3 is made up of 15 amino acids. Trimming left V 5 bases short and J 1 base short, with 12 bases between. Germline lookup yields CDR1 LNHDA and CDR2 SQIVND (reference sequence). The CDR3, as DNA: TGTGCCAGTAGTGGAAGACATCGGAGCAATCAGCCCCAGCATTTT. Translation: CASSGRHRSNQPQHF.

The chain combines TRBV27 with TRBJ2-7; TRBD2 matches 10 bases. With 5 bases clipped from V and 6 bases from J, the junction kept 7 bases outside the gene matches. This CDR3 region has 14 residues. Germline CDR1 and CDR2: MNHEY and SMNVEV (reference sequence). Written as DNA, the CDR3 is TGTGCCAGCAGTGCCCTAGCGGGAGATCTCGAGCAGTACTTC. Encoded protein: CASSALAGDLEQYF.

The chain uses TRBV5-1 and TRBJ2-1, with 11 nucleotides matching TRBD2. The CDR3 extends over 17 amino acids. V shed 0 bases and J 7 bases; nucleotides not matched to a gene: 9. CDR1 and CDR2 (germline): SGHRS, YFSETQ. CDR3 DNA sequence: TGCGCCAGCAGCTTGGTACTAGCGGGAGTTAAGGGGAATGAGCAGTTCTTC. It translates to CASSLVLAGVKGNEQFF.

This clone was observed once. V and J are TRBV23-1 and TRBJ2-7; D is undetermined. TRBV23-1 belongs to the ORF category, with a function that is uncertain. The V end was cut by 6 bases, the J end by 1 base, with 16 bases between. This CDR3 has 15 residues. The chain's CDR3 is CASRHYRTRSYEQYF. CDR3 coding DNA: TGCGCCAGCAGGCATTACCGCACCCGGTCCTACGAGCAGTACTTC.

V and J are TRBV27 and TRBJ1-5; tentatively, D is TRBD1 (6 bases). Germline V gene sequence: CDR1 MNHEY, CDR2 SMNVEV (reference sequence). The CDR3 totals 16 residues. V was pared by 0 bases and J by 5 bases, with 14 bases between. CDR3 DNA sequence: TGTGCCAGCAGTTTATCGGCGCGGGGGGCGGATCAGCCCCAGCATTTT. As protein: CASSLSARGADQPQHF.

CDR3 protein: CASSPTGTFQETQYF. The CDR3 DNA reads TGTGCCAGCAGCCCGACAGGGACCTTCCAAGAGACCCAGTACTTC. The J gene is TRBJ2-5, the V gene TRBV5-8; TRBD1 aligns across 7 bases. The trim removed 4 bases at V and 1 base at J, leaving 7 bases unmatched. This CDR3 spans 15 amino acids. CDR1 and CDR2 from the germline V gene are SGHTS and YDEGEE.

This chain joins TRBV28 and TRBJ1-1; the D is unclear. The CDR3 sequence is 12 residues long. V lost 6 bases and J lost 1, with 6 bases in between. The germline V gene has CDR1 MDHEN and CDR2 SYDVKM. The DNA for the CDR3 is TGTGCCAGCAGCTCCAGGAACACTGAAGCTTTCTTT. It encodes CASSSRNTEAFF.

CDR3 residues: CASSQDQGEREQYF. The CDR3 nucleotides read TGTGCCAGCAGCCAGGACCAGGGGGAGAGGGAGCAGTACTTC. The chain carries TRBV7-3 and TRBJ2-7; 7 bases match TRBD1. This CDR3 has 14 residues. From germline, CDR1 is SGHTA and CDR2 FQGTGA. V dropped 5 bases and J dropped 7; count of bases not matched to a gene: 11. The variable domain in full, with the rest retrieved from reference TRBV7-3 and TRBJ2-7, is GAGVSQTPSNKVTEKGKYVELRCDPISGHTALYWYRQSLGQGPEFLIYFQGTGAADDSGLPNDRFFAVRPEGSVSTLKIQRTERGDSAVYLCASSQDQGEREQYFGPGTRLTVT.

The count of this clone is one. This chain uses TRBV10-3 with TRBJ2-5, with TRBD1 matching 9 bases. CDR3 size: 13 residues. Germline values: CDR1 ENHRY, CDR2 SYGVKD. After removal of 8 bases from V and 1 base from J, the junction contained 2 bases not matched to a gene. The CDR3 DNA is TGTGCCATCGGACAGGGGATCCAAGAGACCCAGTACTTC. Translation gives CAIGQGIQETQYF.

This chain uses TRBV13 with TRBJ1-2; maybe TRBD1 (5 bases). The CDR3 has 13 amino acids. Trimming removed 5 bases at V and 7 bases at J, with 14 bases between. CDR1 is PRHDT, CDR2 FYEKMQ, per germline (reference sequence). The CDR3 DNA follows: TGTGCCAGCAGCCCCAGGGAAGGTCGTGGCTACACCTTC. Encoded protein: CASSPREGRGYTF.